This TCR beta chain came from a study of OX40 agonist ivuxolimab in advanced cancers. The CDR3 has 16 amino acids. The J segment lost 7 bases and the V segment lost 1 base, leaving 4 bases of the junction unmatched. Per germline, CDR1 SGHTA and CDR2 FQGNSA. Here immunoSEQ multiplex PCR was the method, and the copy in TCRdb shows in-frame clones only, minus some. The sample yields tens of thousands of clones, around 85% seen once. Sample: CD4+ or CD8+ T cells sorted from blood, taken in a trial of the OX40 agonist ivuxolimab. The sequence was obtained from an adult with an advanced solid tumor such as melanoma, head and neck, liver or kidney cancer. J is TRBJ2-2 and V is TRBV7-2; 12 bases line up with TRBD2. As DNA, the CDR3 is TGTGCCAGCAGCTTAGGGACTAGCGGGACAATCGGGGAGCTGTTTTTT. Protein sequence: CASSLGTSGTIGELFF.